This TCR beta chain was identified during a study of T cell responses to AZD1222 COVID-19 vaccine. Regarding the study as a whole: Seropositive at baseline were only a handful of AZD1222 recipients. Females made up more of the donors, who were largely white British, and clonal diversity may have come out too low. Two doses of AZD1222 preceded a rise in Spike-specific TCR breadth and depth. Repertoires were obtained solely post-peak T cell response.

In regard to this clone: Its target is unknown.

Produced via immunoSEQ multiplex PCR; TCRdb's table is partial and in-frame only. This listing includes around 150,000 clones. This CDR3 contains 16 residues. CDR1 LNHNV and CDR2 YYDKDF come from the germline V gene (reference sequence). Losses at the gene ends were 3 bases for V and 7 bases for J; bases not matched to a gene: 9. Sequencing input: peripheral blood. The chain joins TRBV15 to TRBJ1-4; 9 nucleotides agree with TRBD1. The TCR was taken from an adult in good health. The CDR3 loop reads CATSRDRDRVFEKLFF. The CDR3 DNA follows: TGTGCCACCAGCAGGGATCGGGACAGGGTTTTTGAAAAACTGTTTTTT.